This T cell receptor beta chain was recovered during a study of blood T cells in healthy people across ages. Study results and limitations: In these data, TCR beta diversity tracked strongly with naive T cell percentage. Researchers deemed the diversity estimates from one million T cells underestimates. Age advanced and TCR beta diversity per million T cells fell, roughly linearly.

Comment on this clonotype: Antigen unknown.

V was pared by 2 bases and J by 5 bases, with 6 bases of the junction left unmatched. The germline gives CDR1 MGHDK, CDR2 SYGVNS. CDR3 length: 15 amino acids. A second roughly 6 to 11 cycle PCR used barcoded and J-beta primers. The yield of each sample was at least 2.5 million CDR3-containing paired-end reads. TCRdb fed the 5' RACE reads into MiXCR, producing one record per CDR3 protein. The sample yields around 580,000 distinct CDR3 sequences, less than 60% seen once. The chain links TRBV25-1 to TRBJ2-5; 9 bases fit TRBD1. Sequenced input: blood. The receptor comes from a man older than 75 in good health. CDR3: CASSEAGQGHETQYF. In DNA, the CDR3 is TGTGCCAGCAGTGAAGCCGGACAGGGGCACGAGACCCAGTACTTC.